This TCR beta chain was identified during a study of cytomegalovirus exposure and HLA in healthy donors. The germline gives CDR1 MDHEN, CDR2 SYDVKM. This CDR3 has 14 amino acids. Trimming left V 4 bases short and J 5 bases short, with 12 bases between. PCR used 60 Vbeta primers and 13 Jbeta primers. The assay was immunoSEQ multiplex PCR, and TCRdb's table has in-frame clones only and misses some. The data show about 180,000 clones, around 84% seen once. Findings and limits, study-wide: Accurate predictions that matched the HLA-A and HLA-B alleles of most subjects were reportedly made from TCR beta sequences. Later analysis showed TCR association rates varying by HLA locus, highest for DRB1 and lowest for HLA-C.

About this clone: Its target is unknown.

This TCR was sampled from a girl under 10 years old in good health and CMV-seropositive. The chain has TRBV28 and TRBJ2-1; possible D gene TRBD2, 6 bases. The sample comprised PBMCs. Written as DNA, the CDR3 is TGTGCCAGCAGTTCTCCGGGGGTCCACAATGAGCAGTTCTTC. Protein product: CASSSPGVHNEQFF. The full variable domain, with the rest looked up from reference TRBV28 and TRBJ2-1, is DVKVTQSSRYLVKRTGEKVFLECVQDMDHENMFWYRQDPGLGLRLIYFSYDVKMKEKGDIPEGYSVSREKKERFSLILESASTNQTSMYLCASSSPGVHNEQFFGPGTRLTVL.